Below, 17 T cell receptor beta chains from the same sample are listed, as sequenced in a study of T cell responses to AZD1222 COVID-19 vaccine (dated by TCRdb to 2020 to 2023). Library creation used the immunoSEQ multiplex PCR assay. As stored in TCRdb, this immuneACCESS dataset retains in-frame rearrangements with V and J assigned. A fraction of the clones does not appear; measured against another copy, unresolved V genes explain less than half of the discrepancy, and the remainder lacks a known reason. The sample table contains roughly 130,000 clones; only one count was recorded for about 88% of them. The ten largest clones represent 7.6% of the sample. Per the publication, the time point label means: baseline before first vaccination. The sequencing here drew on peripheral blood, taken on day 0 of AZD1222 vaccination. The source is an adult in good health.

The rearrangement joins TRBV7-8 to TRBJ2-1, with D perhaps assigned TRBD1 or TRBD2 (5 bases each). Germline V gives CDR1 SGHVS, CDR2 FQNEAQ. V was pared by 3 bases and J by 0 bases, with 12 bases between. CDR3 size: 16 residues. DNA of the CDR3: TGTGCCAGCAGCTTCGGGACGACGAGCTCCTACAATGAGCAGTTCTTC. Translation gives CASSFGTTSSYNEQFF.

The CDR3 region is CASSFSGVNTGELFF. CDR3 sequence (DNA): TGTGCCAGCAGCTTTAGCGGGGTGAACACCGGGGAGCTGTTTTTT. V and J are TRBV9 and TRBJ2-2; 8 bases are shared with TRBD2. V lost 4 bases, J lost 1 base, and 3 bases stayed unmatched. The CDR3 totals 15 residues. Germline CDR1 and CDR2: SGDLS and YYNGEE.

The chain recombines TRBV6-6 with TRBJ2-5, with 9 nucleotides matching TRBD1. Germline V gene sequence: CDR1 MNHNY, CDR2 SVGAGI (reference sequence). V shed 5 bases and J 5 bases; nucleotides not matched to a gene: 12. The CDR3 loop spans 16 amino acids. The CDR3 loop is CASSPKGQGRGETQYF. The DNA for the CDR3 is TGTGCCAGCAGTCCGAAGGGACAGGGACGGGGGGAGACCCAGTACTTC.

This CDR3 is CASSLPGENIQYF. The CDR3 nucleotides read TGTGCCAGCAGCTTGCCAGGGGAGAACATTCAGTACTTC. This sequence joins TRBV5-5 and TRBJ2-4; perhaps TRBD1 as D (6 bases). V lost 1 base to trimming and J lost 7 bases, with 9 bases between them. The CDR3 covers 13 residues. Germline CDR1 is SGHKS and CDR2 is YYEKEE (reference sequence).

The V and J genes are TRBV5-6 and TRBJ2-5, with unresolved D. Deletions cut 1 base from V and 1 base from J, with 8 bases between. The CDR3 length is 14 residues. Germline-derived CDR1 and CDR2 are SGHDT and YYEEEE. Here the CDR3 DNA reads TGTGCCAGCAGCTTGTTTAGTTCCCAAGAGACCCAGTACTTC. Its protein product is CASSLFSSQETQYF. Based on the CDR3 plus reference TRBV5-6 and TRBJ2-5, the full variable domain is DAGVTQSPTHLIKTRGQQVTLRCSPKSGHDTVSWYQQALGQGPQFIFQYYEEEERQRGNFPDRFSGHQFPNYSSELNVNALLLGDSALYLCASSLFSSQETQYFGPGTRLLVL.

The chain is built from TRBV5-8 and TRBJ2-7; D gene ambiguous. The length of the CDR3 is 15 residues. CDR1 and CDR2 from the germline V gene are SGHTS and YDEGEE. Trimming took 1 base from V and 0 from J, leaving 11 bases between them. CDR3 in amino acids: CASSLYWSSSYEQYF. The CDR3 DNA is TGTGCCAGCAGCTTGTATTGGAGTAGCTCCTACGAGCAGTACTTC.

The CDR3 DNA sequence: TGTGCCTGGAGAGCACAGGATTGCTATGGCTACACCTTC. Translated, it gives CAWRAQDCYGYTF. The V gene is TRBV30, the J gene TRBJ1-2; possible D gene TRBD1, 5 bases. Deletions cut 3 bases from V and 4 bases from J, with 12 bases between. CDR1 is GTSNPN, CDR2 SVGIG, per germline (reference sequence). The CDR3 has 13 residues.

The chain couples TRBV19 to TRBJ1-5, with a weak D call TRBD1 (5 bases). The V gene's germline CDR1 is LNHDA and CDR2 SQIVND (reference sequence). Trimming pared 7 bases from V and 2 bases from J, leaving 15 bases between. This CDR3 is 15 amino acids long. CDR3 protein: CASTPSVRGNQPQHF. As DNA, the CDR3 is TGTGCCAGTACCCCCTCTGTCAGGGGCAATCAGCCCCAGCATTTT.

The chain employs TRBV7-9 and TRBJ1-3; D gene ambiguous. This CDR3 contains 16 residues. The germline V and J ends were trimmed by 1 base and 4 bases, with 14 bases remaining between them. The germline gives CDR1 SEHNR, CDR2 FQNEAQ (reference sequence). The CDR3 DNA is TGTGCCAGCAGCTTAGACGGAGGTGTATTAGGAAACACCATATATTTT. Translation gives CASSLDGGVLGNTIYF.

The V call is TRBV7-2, the J call TRBJ2-7; the D gene could be TRBD1 or TRBD2 (6 bases each). The germline CDR1 and CDR2 sequences are SGHTA and FQGNSA. This CDR3 is 16 amino acids long. V was trimmed by 5 bases and J by 5 bases, leaving 22 bases between them. The DNA for the CDR3 is TGTGCCAGCAGCCCCCGCATGGGGGGTGGGGGCCACGAGCAGTACTTC. This sequence encodes CASSPRMGGGGHEQYF.

V usage is TRBV2 and J usage is TRBJ1-5, with a possible D match to TRBD1 (5 bases). Germline values: CDR1 SNHLY, CDR2 FYNNEI. This CDR3 has 13 amino acids. V lost 5 bases and J 5 bases, leaving 10 bases between the germline ends. CDR3 loop: CASSRQGYQPQHF. CDR3 coding DNA: TGTGCCAGCAGTAGGCAGGGTTATCAGCCCCAGCATTTT.

This rearrangement joins TRBV28 to TRBJ2-3; the match to TRBD1 covers 8 bases. The length of the CDR3 is 16 residues. CDR1 is MDHEN and CDR2 is SYDVKM in the germline V gene. V lost 5 bases, J lost 0 bases, and 7 bases stayed unmatched. CDR3 amino acids: CASSPWTGRSTDTQYF. The CDR3 coding sequence is TGTGCCAGCAGTCCGTGGACAGGGCGGAGCACAGATACGCAGTATTTT.

The chain is built from TRBV10-1 and TRBJ1-3; D is ambiguous. The germline V gene has CDR1 WNHNN and CDR2 SYGVQD (reference sequence). This CDR3 spans 13 amino acids. The germline V and J ends were trimmed by 6 bases and 0 bases, with 6 bases remaining between them. The CDR3: CASRPSSGNTIYF. CDR3 nucleotides: TGCGCCAGCAGGCCCAGCTCTGGAAACACCATATATTTT.

CDR3 in amino acids: CASSPGIRETQYF. The CDR3 DNA sequence: TGTGCCAGCTCACCAGGGATCAGGGAGACCCAGTACTTC. The chain joins TRBV18 to TRBJ2-5; D gene unclear. V was cut by 2 bases and J by 5 bases, with 9 bases left in between. The CDR3 runs to 13 residues. CDR1 is KGHSH, CDR2 LQKENI, per germline.

CDR3 nucleotide sequence: TGTGCCAGTAGTTTCCCAGGGGGCACCGGGGAGCTGTTTTTT. Its protein product is CASSFPGGTGELFF. This chain links TRBV19 with TRBJ2-2, with TRBD1 matching 7 bases. Trimming at V came to 5 bases and at J to 4 bases, leaving 4 bases not matched to a gene. Germline CDR1 is LNHDA and CDR2 is SQIVND (reference sequence). The CDR3 length is 14 residues.

This clone came up a few times. The chain joins TRBV18 to TRBJ2-5; 8 nucleotides agree with TRBD1. J gave up 9 bases and V 8 bases, and 17 bases lay outside the gene matches. Germline loops: CDR1 KGHSH, CDR2 LQKENI. This CDR3 contains 15 residues. The CDR3 bases are TGTGCCAGCACCGACGCCGGACAGGGCGTTCCCCCCCAGTACTTC. Translated, it gives CASTDAGQGVPPQYF.

The V call is TRBV28, the J call TRBJ2-7, with TRBD2 matching 8 bases. The CDR3 spans 16 residues. V trimming: 4 bases; J trimming: 1 base; junction bases outside the gene matches: 9. Germline V lookup: CDR1 MDHEN, CDR2 SYDVKM. CDR3 in DNA: TGTGCCAGCAGTTCCCGGGGGGGGCTTACGTCCTACGAGCAGTACTTC. Its protein is CASSSRGGLTSYEQYF.